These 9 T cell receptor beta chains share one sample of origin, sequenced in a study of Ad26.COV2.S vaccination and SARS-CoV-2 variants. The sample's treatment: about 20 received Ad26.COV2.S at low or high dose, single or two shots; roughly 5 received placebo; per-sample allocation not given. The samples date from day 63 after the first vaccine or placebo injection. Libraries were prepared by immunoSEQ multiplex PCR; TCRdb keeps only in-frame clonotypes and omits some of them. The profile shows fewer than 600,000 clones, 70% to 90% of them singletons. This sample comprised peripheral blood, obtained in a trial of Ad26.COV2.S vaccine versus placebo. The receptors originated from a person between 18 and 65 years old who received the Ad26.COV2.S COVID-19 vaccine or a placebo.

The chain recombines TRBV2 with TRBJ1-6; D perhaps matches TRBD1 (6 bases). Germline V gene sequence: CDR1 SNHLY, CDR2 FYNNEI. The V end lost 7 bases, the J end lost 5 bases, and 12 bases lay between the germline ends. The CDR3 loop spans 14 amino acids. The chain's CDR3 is CASTKGGNNSPLHF. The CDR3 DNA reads TGTGCCAGCACTAAGGGGGGGAATAATTCACCCCTCCACTTT. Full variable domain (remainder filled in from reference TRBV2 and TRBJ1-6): EPEVTQTPSHQVTQMGQEVILRCVPISNHLYFYWYRQILGQKVEFLVSFYNNEISEKSEIFDDQFSVERPDGSNFTLKIRSTKLEDSAMYFCASTKGGNNSPLHFGNGTRLTVT.

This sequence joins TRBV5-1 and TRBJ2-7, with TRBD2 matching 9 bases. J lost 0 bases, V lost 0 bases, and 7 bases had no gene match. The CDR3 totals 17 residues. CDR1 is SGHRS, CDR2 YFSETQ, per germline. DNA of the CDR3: TGCGCCAGCAGCTTGGTTCTAGCGGGAACCAGCTCCTACGAGCAGTACTTC. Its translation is CASSLVLAGTSSYEQYF.

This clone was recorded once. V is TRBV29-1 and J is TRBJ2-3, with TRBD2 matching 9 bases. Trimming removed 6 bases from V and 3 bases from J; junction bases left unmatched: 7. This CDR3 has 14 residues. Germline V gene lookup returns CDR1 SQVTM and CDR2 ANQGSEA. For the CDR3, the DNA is TGCAGCGTCCTCAGCGGGGGGAGGACAGATACGCAGTATTTT. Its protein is CSVLSGGRTDTQYF.

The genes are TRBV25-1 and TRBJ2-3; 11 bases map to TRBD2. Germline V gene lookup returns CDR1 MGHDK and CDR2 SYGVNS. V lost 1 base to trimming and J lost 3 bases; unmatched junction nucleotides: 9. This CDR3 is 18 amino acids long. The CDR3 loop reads CASSEWGHSGRGTDTQYF. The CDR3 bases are TGTGCCAGCAGTGAATGGGGACATAGCGGGAGGGGAACAGATACGCAGTATTTT.

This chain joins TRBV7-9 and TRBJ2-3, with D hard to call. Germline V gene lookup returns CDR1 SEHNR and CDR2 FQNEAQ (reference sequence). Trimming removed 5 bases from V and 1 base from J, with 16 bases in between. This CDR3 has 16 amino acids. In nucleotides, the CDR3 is TGTGCCAGCAGCATCCAGGCCCCTCACCGCACAGATACGCAGTATTTT. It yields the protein CASSIQAPHRTDTQYF.

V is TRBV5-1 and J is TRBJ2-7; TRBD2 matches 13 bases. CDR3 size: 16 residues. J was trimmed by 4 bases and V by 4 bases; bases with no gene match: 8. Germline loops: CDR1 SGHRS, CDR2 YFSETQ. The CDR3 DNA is TGCGCCAGCAGCAACCACGGACTAGCGGGAGCGTACGAGCAGTACTTC. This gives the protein CASSNHGLAGAYEQYF.

The CDR3 bases are TGTGCCAGCAGCTCACCTGGACAGGGTGGGTACGAGCAGTACTTC. Protein: CASSSPGQGGYEQYF. The V call is TRBV5-4, the J call TRBJ2-7; 8 nucleotides align to TRBD1. The CDR3 extends over 15 amino acids. CDR1 is SGHNT and CDR2 is YYREEE in the germline V gene (reference sequence). V lost 3 bases to trimming and J lost 4 bases; unmatched junction nucleotides: 9.

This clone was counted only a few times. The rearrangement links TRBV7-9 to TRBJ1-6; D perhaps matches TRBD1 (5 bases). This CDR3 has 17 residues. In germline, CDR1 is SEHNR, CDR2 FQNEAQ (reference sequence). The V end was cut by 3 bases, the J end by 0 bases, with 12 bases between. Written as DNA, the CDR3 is TGTGCCAGCAGCTTTATAATCGGGGGCTCCTATAATTCACCCCTCCACTTT. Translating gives CASSFIIGGSYNSPLHF.

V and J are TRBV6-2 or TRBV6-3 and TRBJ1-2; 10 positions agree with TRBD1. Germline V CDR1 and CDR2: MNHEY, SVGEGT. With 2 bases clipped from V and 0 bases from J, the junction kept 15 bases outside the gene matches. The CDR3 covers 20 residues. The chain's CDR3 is CASSYPKRRDRGFSNYGYTF. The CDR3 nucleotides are TGTGCCAGCAGTTACCCAAAGAGACGGGACAGGGGCTTTTCTAACTATGGCTACACCTTC.